A single sample is the source of the 29 T cell receptor beta chains below, sequenced in a study of tumor and adjacent non-tumor tissue in lung cancer. A modified ARM-PCR protocol with three rounds of nested PCR amplified TCRbeta. TCRdb reanalysed the multiplex PCR reads using MiXCR and keeps one entry per CDR3 protein. The sample lists 75,000 to 95,000 distinct CDR3 sequences, 72% seen once, with roughly 9% in the top ten. RNA was extracted from bulk tissue without any cell sorting. The sequencing sample was made of lung tumor tissue. The receptors derive from a woman in her thirties or forties with non-small cell lung cancer.

For this clonotype: In this CDR3 the conserved last residue, phenylalanine or tryptophan, is missing, so a read error is likely. This chain connects TRBV19 to TRBJ2-1; D uncertain. Germline V gene data show CDR1 as LNHDA and CDR2 as SQIVND (reference sequence). The V and J ends lost 9 bases and 4 bases respectively, with 16 bases between them. The CDR3 contains 14 residues. Here the CDR3 reads CASTIRRVYNEQFL. Written as DNA, the CDR3 is TGTGCCAGCACTATTCGGCGAGTATACAATGAGCAGTTCTTA.

Details on this clonotype: This may stem from a read error, because a much larger clone lies one nucleotide away. The chain is built from TRBV14 and TRBJ1-1; D call uncertain. Germline values: CDR1 SGHDN, CDR2 FVKESK. This CDR3 is built from 14 residues. In nucleotides, the CDR3 is TGTGCCGGCAGCCAAGATCTCGGCTCCACTGAAGCTTTCTTT. Protein sequence: CAGSQDLGSTEAFF.

The chain employs TRBV28 and TRBJ2-7; TRBD2 agrees at 7 bases. The CDR3 has 12 amino acids. Unmatched junction bases numbered 2, after V lost 9 bases and J lost 0 bases. CDR1 is MDHEN and CDR2 is SYDVKM in the germline V gene. CDR3 bases: TGTGCCAGTGGGAGGGTCTCCTACGAGCAGTACTTC. This translates into CASGRVSYEQYF.

On this clonotype: Because the CDR3 is missing its conserved closing phenylalanine or tryptophan, this is likely a read error. The V call is TRBV6-5, the J call TRBJ1-1, with a tentative D call TRBD1 (5 bases). CDR1 MNHEY and CDR2 SVGAGI come from the germline V gene. The CDR3 is 18 residues long. V was shortened by 1 base and J by 1 base, with 19 bases between the two germline ends. CDR3 DNA: TGTGCCAGCAGTTACTACCCCCTGGGGGATCGTAGGAACACTGAAGCTTTCTTA. Translation: CASSYYPLGDRRNTEAFL.

Details on this clonotype: Compared with germline, one end of the junction differs, possibly owing to a read error. The gene calls are TRBV29-1 and TRBJ2-3, with 11 bases that match TRBD2. The CDR3 extends over 18 amino acids. The germline V gene has CDR1 SQVTM and CDR2 ANQGSEA. CDR3 sequence: CRVEDQGETSGNRDMQYF. CDR3 coding DNA: TGCAGGGTTGAAGATCAGGGGGAGACTAGCGGGAACCGAGATATGCAGTATTTT.

The genes are TRBV19 and TRBJ2-5; the D gene could be TRBD1 or TRBD2 (5 bases each). The V end was cut by 5 bases, the J end by 2 bases, with 6 bases between. Germline V gene sequence: CDR1 LNHDA, CDR2 SQIVND (reference sequence). The CDR3 sequence is 12 residues long. CDR3 DNA sequence: TGTGCCAGTAGTTGGGGGCAAGAGACCCAGTACTTC. Translation gives CASSWGQETQYF.

As to this clonotype: Germline and junction disagree at one end, which may indicate a read error. The chain is built from TRBV29-1 and TRBJ2-6; a weak D match, TRBD2 (6 bases). From germline, CDR1 is SQVTM and CDR2 ANQGSEA. The CDR3 extends over 15 amino acids. The CDR3 loop is CSVDSGGSVANVLTF. As DNA, the CDR3 is TGCAGCGTTGATTCCGGGGGTTCTGTGGCCAACGTACTGACTTTC.

This chain links TRBV6-1 with TRBJ2-3; D is unresolved. Trimming took 6 bases from V and 1 from J, leaving 8 bases between them. Germline V gene sequence: CDR1 MNHNS, CDR2 SASEGT. The CDR3 contains 13 residues. CDR3 sequence: CASSSSRTDTQYF. The CDR3 DNA is TGTGCCAGCAGCAGTAGCCGCACAGATACGCAGTATTTT.

A remark on this clonotype: Compared with germline, one end of the junction differs, possibly owing to a read error. Here the CDR3 reads CASSLELNAIYF. The DNA for the CDR3 is TGTGCCAGCAGCTTAGAACTGAACGCCATTTACTTT. V gene TRBV11-2 combines with J gene TRBJ1-3; D remains unclear. The CDR3 covers 12 residues. Germline V gene lookup returns CDR1 SGHAT and CDR2 FQNNGV.

Comment on this clonotype: This is likely a read error, given that the CDR3 carries no conserved phenylalanine or tryptophan at its end. The gene calls are TRBV4-1 and TRBJ2-1; a possible D gene is TRBD1 (7 bases). CDR1 is MGHRA, CDR2 YSYEKL, per germline. There are 12 residues in the CDR3. The V end was cut by 6 bases, the J end by 12 bases, with 15 bases between. The CDR3 sequence: CASSQGGHPQFL. Here the CDR3 DNA reads TGCGCCAGCAGTCAGGGGGGCCACCCGCAGTTCTTG.

This clonotype was recorded only once. The gene calls are TRBV20-1 and TRBJ2-7; D not certain. Germline V gene data show CDR1 as DFQATT and CDR2 as SNEGSKA (reference sequence). V was pared by 0 bases and J by 3 bases, with 12 bases between. The CDR3 totals 14 residues. The CDR3 reads CSARDLGYRYEQYF. CDR3 DNA sequence: TGCAGTGCTAGAGATCTCGGCTACCGCTACGAGCAGTACTTC.

This clonotype was counted a few times. This may stem from a read error, because a much larger clone lies one nucleotide away. This chain joins TRBV6-6 and TRBJ2-1; D might be TRBD2 (7 bases). Trimming took 2 bases from V and 9 from J, leaving 14 bases between them. The germline V gene encodes CDR1 MNHNY and CDR2 SVGAGI (reference sequence). The CDR3 is 14 residues long. The CDR3 region is CASSYLRGGGEQFF. CDR3 bases: TGTGCCAGCAGTTACCTTAGGGGGGGGGGTGAGCAGTTCTTC.

Remarks on this clonotype: Sequence at one end of the junction differs from germline and may be a read error. The CDR3 bases are TGTGCCAGCAGCAAGACACTTGTTGCACTGTACAATGAGCTGTTCTTC. Its protein product is CASSKTLVALYNELFF. The chain recombines TRBV11-2 with TRBJ2-1; D gene uncertain. Germline V lookup: CDR1 SGHAT, CDR2 FQNNGV. The CDR3 totals 16 residues.

This clonotype is medium-sized. This chain uses TRBV11-3 with TRBJ2-1, with D perhaps TRBD1 (5 bases). This CDR3 has 13 residues. Trimming shortened V by 0 bases and J by 10 bases, and 10 bases separated the two germline ends. CDR1 SGHNT and CDR2 YENEEA come from the germline V gene. Here the CDR3 reads CASSLDGQGEQFF. The CDR3 DNA reads as TGTGCCAGCAGCTTAGATGGGCAGGGAGAGCAGTTCTTC.

The CDR3 sequence is CASSQISGGTRAGYTF. The CDR3 region has the DNA TGTGCCAGCAGTCAAATTTCAGGAGGGACGCGGGCTGGCTACACCTTC. The rearrangement joins TRBV4-2 to TRBJ1-2, with D perhaps matching TRBD1 (5 bases). This CDR3 contains 16 residues. Germline V CDR1 and CDR2: LGHNA, YNFKEQ. The germline V and J ends were trimmed by 6 bases and 7 bases, with 24 bases remaining between them.

To note about this clonotype: An end of the junction differs from the germline gene, which may be a read error. The chain combines TRBV29-1 with TRBJ2-7; a weak D match, TRBD2 (6 bases). The germline gives CDR1 SQVTM, CDR2 ANQGSEA. This CDR3 region has 14 residues. CDR3 coding DNA: TGCAGCGCTGATGTCCATGGGGACTCCTACGAGCTGTACTTC. Translated, it gives CSADVHGDSYELYF.

Concerning this clonotype itself: Its ends do not fully match the called genes, so a read error is possible. The chain employs TRBV4-1 and TRBJ1-2, with TRBD1 identical over 7 bases. Germline V lookup: CDR1 MGHRA, CDR2 YSYEKL. The CDR3 extends over 17 amino acids. CDR3 DNA sequence: TGTGCCAGCAGCCGACAAGGGGGCGTCGCTGGTAGTTATGGCTACACCTTC. Translated: CASSRQGGVAGSYGYTF.

This clonotype was seen ten or more times. This rearrangement joins TRBV6-5 to TRBJ1-1; weak D call: TRBD1 (5 bases). This CDR3 is built from 13 residues. Germline-derived CDR1 and CDR2 are MNHEY and SVGAGI. V lost 8 bases to trimming and J lost 4 bases, with 14 bases between them. As DNA, the CDR3 is TGTGCCAGCGGCAATTACGGGGGCACTGAAGCTTTCTTT. Translated: CASGNYGGTEAFF.

In the case of this clonotype: As the CDR3 is not closed by the conserved phenylalanine or tryptophan, this likely results from a read error. This sequence joins TRBV12-3 or TRBV12-4 and TRBJ1-6; maybe TRBD1 (6 bases). This CDR3 has 12 amino acids. The CDR3 reads CASSVRGSLLHY. DNA for the CDR3: TGTGCCAGCAGCGTCAGGGGCTCACTCCTCCACTAT.

This chain joins TRBV7-9 and TRBJ1-4, with no clear D. The ends were cut back, 3 bases at V and 8 bases at J, with 10 bases in the middle. The CDR3 totals 13 residues. The V gene's germline CDR1 is SEHNR and CDR2 FQNEAQ (reference sequence). CDR3 loop: CASSFDLGEKLFF. The DNA of the CDR3 is TGTGCCAGCAGCTTCGACCTGGGAGAAAAACTGTTTTTT.

With regard to this clonotype: A much more abundant neighbour one base away suggests this may be a read error. The rearrangement joins TRBV7-9 to TRBJ2-5; the match to TRBD2 covers 9 bases. The trim removed 1 base at V and 0 bases at J, leaving 9 bases unmatched. The CDR3 consists of 18 residues. The germline gives CDR1 SEHNR, CDR2 FQNEAQ (reference sequence). CDR3 amino acids: CASSLGSSGNLYQETQYF. The DNA of the CDR3 is TGTGCCAGCAGCTTAGGGTCTAGCGGGAACTTGTACCAAGAGACCCAGTACTTC.

Comment on this clonotype: No conserved phenylalanine or tryptophan is present at the end of the CDR3, so a read error is the likely explanation. The DNA is left out, because the CDR3 cannot be placed on it with certainty; the CDR3 is given as TCRdb lists it. V gene TRBV11-2 combines with J gene TRBJ2-7. CDR1 SGHAT and CDR2 FQNNGV come from the germline V gene. Counting both end residues, the CDR3 totals 14 amino acids. CDR3 region: CASRLVSNSYEEYY.

Points on this clonotype: The junction shows a germline mismatch at one end, possibly a read error. CDR3 protein: CAIPTVAQTNEKLYF. As DNA, the CDR3 is TGTGCCATCCCGACAGTGGCCCAAACTAATGAAAAACTGTATTTT. The V and J genes are TRBV4-2 and TRBJ1-4, with a possible D match to TRBD1 (5 bases). The germline V gene has CDR1 LGHNA and CDR2 YNFKEQ. This CDR3 has 15 residues.

As for this clonotype: One end of the junction fails to match germline, which may point to a read error. The genes are TRBV29-1 and TRBJ1-1; the match to TRBD1 covers 7 bases. This CDR3 is 18 amino acids long. Germline V gene lookup returns CDR1 SQVTM and CDR2 ANQGSEA. DNA for the CDR3: TGCAACGTTGAAGGGGGGTTCAACAGGGGAGAGATTAACGCTGAAGCTTTCTTT. This encodes CNVEGGFNRGEINAEAFF.

This clonotype has at least ten counts. The CDR3 DNA reads as TGCACGTTCGAGCGGCAGAACACTGAAGCTTTCTTT. Its translation is CTFERQNTEAFF. This rearrangement joins TRBV29-1 to TRBJ1-1; D not resolved. There are 12 residues in the CDR3. CDR1 is SQVTM, CDR2 ANQGSEA, per germline. The entire variable domain, with the rest obtained from reference TRBV29-1 and TRBJ1-1, is as follows: SAVISQKPSRDICQRGTSLTIQCQVDSQVTMMFWYRQQPGQSLTLIATANQGSEATYESGFVIDKFPISRPNLTFSTLTVSNMSPEDSSIYLCTFERQNTEAFFGQGTRLTVV.

Only one count was recorded for this clonotype. One end of the junction does not line up with germline, which may come from a read error. The chain employs TRBV11-2 and TRBJ2-1, with 11 bases identical to TRBD2. The CDR3 length is 18 residues. The V gene's germline CDR1 is SGHAT and CDR2 FQNNGV. CDR3 loop: CASSSRIVTSGGLMEQLF. The CDR3 region has the DNA TGCGCCAGCAGCTCGCGCATCGTAACTAGCGGGGGACTAATGGAGCAATTGTTC.

Notes on this clonotype: A much larger clone differs from this one at a single base, so this may be a read error. Since the CDR3 does not end with the conserved phenylalanine or tryptophan, this likely comes from a read error. The chain employs TRBV28 and TRBJ1-2; no definite D call. CDR1 MDHEN and CDR2 SYDVKM come from the germline V gene. The CDR3 is made up of 13 amino acids. The V end was cut by 2 bases, the J end by 5 bases, with 9 bases between. In nucleotides, the CDR3 is TGTGCCAGCAGTTTAAACGGGGTATATGGCTACACCCTC. This codes for CASSLNGVYGYTL.

As regards this clonotype: The CDR3 ends on some other residue instead of the conserved phenylalanine or tryptophan, so this is likely a read error. V and J are TRBV5-5 and TRBJ2-2, with 7 bases lining up with TRBD1. The CDR3 runs 15 residues. The germline CDR1 and CDR2 sequences are SGHKS and YYEKEE (reference sequence). CDR3 coding DNA: TGCGCCAGCAGCCGCCGGGACAGAGATACCGGGGAGCTGTTTTTG. Translation gives CASSRRDRDTGELFL.

As concerns this clonotype: The junction does not match germline at one end; this may be a read error. V usage is TRBV7-9 and J usage is TRBJ2-7, with D hard to call. The CDR3 is 13 residues long. Germline V gives CDR1 SEHNR, CDR2 FQNEAQ (reference sequence). The CDR3 nucleotides are TGTGCCAGCAGCTTAATCTCCACCTACGAACAGTACTTC. Its protein is CASSLISTYEQYF.